This paragraph reports one T cell receptor (beta chain). The antigen it recognizes is unknown. The record has no base qualities; no much larger clone is one base away. The library was obtained by the immunoSEQ multiplex PCR assay. A mixture of 60 forward primers for TCR Vbeta segments and 13 reverse primers for TCR Jbeta segments was used in the multiplex PCR. A multiplex PCR assay on genomic DNA amplified the CDR3 region of rearranged TCR beta genes. The amplified TCR beta libraries were sequenced on the Illumina HiSeq System as 87-base-pair reads. Per the source publication's procedure: A later analysis tallied roughly 80 million unique TCR beta chains across the 650 to 750 repertoires, and 10 million to 11 million of those chains were shared by two or more donors. Raw reads were error-corrected and collapsed into unique sequences with a nearest-neighbor algorithm that merged closely related sequences to remove PCR and sequencing errors. To assign V, D and J gene segments, CDR3 sequences were aligned to IMGT reference sequences. Each retained sequence needed at least a six-nucleotide match to both a V gene segment and a J gene segment. Rearrangements were classified as productive when the CDR3 lacked stop codons and remained in frame with V and J, and all other rearrangements were classified as non-productive. Following IMGT convention, CDR3 was defined as the stretch from the second conserved V-encoded cysteine up to the conserved J-encoded phenylalanine. Sequences without an unambiguous match to a single V gene segment were excluded from the earlier analysis of about 600 of the donors. An earlier analysis of several hundred of the donors called V segments functional above 56.7% productive rearrangements and segregating when the between-donor standard deviation exceeded 5%. A statistical classification framework was developed to diagnose cytomegalovirus status using the catalog of TCR beta chain sequences. A later analysis assigned V and J genes by comparing TCR nucleotide sequences with IMGT/GENE-DB human TR gene sequences. The TCRdist pipeline was used in a later analysis to assign CDR3 sequences and most-parsimonious VDJ recombination scenarios. In a later analysis, every TCR beta chain was defined by the combination of its CDR3 amino acid sequence and its V-gene family, and reads without a unique V-gene family were dropped. A later analysis removed roughly 590 highly shared, low-generation-probability nucleotide sequences to deal with suspected cross-contamination and a sequencing artifact. In a later analysis, a clonal expansion index for each public chain was calculated from normalized within-repertoire ranks of inferred template counts. In a later analysis, generation probabilities were computed using a VDJ recombination model fitted to out-of-frame rearrangements, and the results were checked against IGoR. In a later analysis, TCR-TCR, TCR-HLA and TCR-CMV co-occurrence was scored with hypergeometric tests, and a repertoire-size bias correction was applied to TCR pairs. A later analysis estimated false discovery rates by permuting HLA or CMV assignments 20 times. In a later analysis, co-occurring TCRs were grouped using DBSCAN, and TCRdist sequence similarity was added for clustering within HLA-allele-positive subsets. Repertoires with fewer than 30,000 or more than 120,000 public chains were left out of co-occurrence clustering, as were five repertoires with anomalous nucleotide sharing. TCRdb took this table from immuneACCESS and kept in-frame rearrangements with V and J called. Such tables lack part of the clones; where checked against another copy, unresolved V genes explain under half of the gap, and the rest is unexplained. For V, J and clone size, that table is used; D and trimming come from the DNA. The sample table holds 250,000 to 350,000 clones, of which roughly 89% were seen once. Almost 4% of the sample comes from the top ten.

This sample stems from a study of cytomegalovirus exposure and HLA in healthy donors (dated by TCRdb to the late 2010s). Study-wide context: In an earlier analysis of fewer than 750 of the donors, 276 Gb of sequence data and 117 million unique TCR beta sequences from about 179 million T cells were reported. An earlier analysis of fewer than 700 of the donors applied high-throughput TCR beta sequencing to assess whether each TCR beta V gene segment acted as functional or pseudogenic. The aim of the study was to test whether cataloging public T cell receptors could identify signatures of past pathogen exposure. To predict cytomegalovirus infection status, the study brought together high-throughput TCR immunosequencing, statistical association of individual TCRs with disease status, and machine learning. To study patterns of TCR occurrence, a later analysis re-analyzed previously published TCR beta repertoires from 666 donors and added high-resolution HLA genotyping. The study profiled the T cell repertoires of hundreds of subjects by immunosequencing and related them to cytomegalovirus serostatus. Class I and class II HLA loci were covered by the typing at four-digit resolution. In addition to the first cohort of 666 subjects, a separate validation cohort of 120 different subjects was used. Of the roughly 400 genotyped donors, about 80% fell in the genetic ancestry cluster associated with self-reported Caucasian donors. Across some 400 genotyped donors of the cohort, an average of about 250,000 unique TCR beta nucleotide sequences per donor were sequenced, and roughly a sixth of those sequences were non-productive. All discovery cohort repertoires had been generated on a single sequencing platform. Donor age, sex, ethnicity and CMV serostatus were compiled alongside the repertoire data. The later analysis used no new phenotypic data to find candidate immune exposures, relying instead on TCR beta sequences and their occurrence across donors. Approximately 300 gigabases of sequencing data and 75 million to 85 million unique TCR sequences made up an early release that covered several hundred HLA-typed donors. Typing coverage varied by locus: roughly 629-630 donors for A, B, C, DRB1 and DQB1; about 520 for DQA1; more than 600 for DPA1; roughly 470 for DPB1. Roughly 5 DR-DQ haplotypes were handled as single units for association and clustering, since linkage in the cohort was strong. A later genetic analysis took genome-wide SNP genotypes for about 65% of the 666 donors and used that subset as a discovery cohort.

In total, approximately 700 healthy bone marrow donors made up the cohort. At the time of sampling, every cohort member was nominally healthy, though immune exposures that went unrecorded were likely present. The donor tested CMV seropositive, placing the donor among the approximately 290 seropositive members of the cohort. A peripheral blood sample was collected from each donor, and TCR beta sequencing was performed on peripheral blood mononuclear cells. Genomic DNA was extracted from the blood cell samples with the Qiagen DNeasy Blood Extraction Kit. The germline V gene (reference sequence) yields LNHDA for CDR1 and SQIVND for CDR2. Trimming removed 1 base from V and 5 bases from J, leaving 9 bases between the germline ends. From its cysteine to its phenylalanine, the CDR3 spans 14 amino acids. Only the CDR3 region is kept as DNA, spanning 42 bases read in frame from base 1. Paper-wide results and their limitations: Because the 87-base-pair reads could not distinguish some IMGT-functional V segments, including TRBV6-2 and TRBV6-3, those segments were excluded. Presence/absence analyses assumed roughly uniform sequencing depth across donors, an assumption that may not hold. It was suggested by the authors that the approach could potentially be generalized to other disease states and immunological phenotypes. A later analysis found that TCR association rates varied across HLA loci, with DRB1 alleles showing the most associated TCRs and HLA-C alleles the fewest. When HLA alleles, especially DR and DQ, strongly co-occurred, attributing TCR associations to individual alleles was difficult. HLA typing was unavailable for some donors at each locus, so association tests used only the typed subset. The study gave a list of around 170 TCR beta chains associated with cytomegalovirus. A few of the identified cytomegalovirus-associated TCR beta chains were confirmed in vitro to be specific for cytomegalovirus antigens. Across donors, most TCR sequences were observed very rarely, whereas some public TCRs were present in many individuals. A further reported finding was that TCR beta sequences accurately predicted the HLA-A and HLA-B alleles for most subjects in the first cohort. Correlated functional status among segregating V segments might be attributable to linkage disequilibrium, but an unknown experimental factor could not be ruled out. According to a later genetic analysis, donors in an Asian-associated ancestry cluster had fewer N-insertions in productive TCRs than the roughly 670-donor mean. A later analysis found that HLA-associated TCR beta chains were more clonally expanded and had lower generation probabilities than equally common non-associated chains. Broadly in line with IMGT annotations, most TCR beta V segments showed up in productive rearrangements about 90% or about 30% of the time in an earlier analysis of about 500 of the donors. This cohort had only TCR beta chains sequenced, and the lack of alpha or paired-chain data limited which features could be detected. The earlier analysis of about 600 of the donors excluded 15 to 20 rarely observed V segments, including chromosome 9 orphons, because counts were too low. For the cohort, immune exposure information was limited to CMV serostatus. In a later analysis, most CMV-associated TCR beta chains were found to appear HLA-restricted, with HLA associations seemingly driven largely by CMV exposure. A cluster of highly shared sequence variants was judged likely to represent a technical artifact of the sequencing pipeline. In a later genetic analysis, a missense DCLRE1C variant was associated with V-gene and J-gene trimming of TCR beta chains, and the association was replicated in an independent cohort. In a later analysis, around 17,000 TCR beta sequences were associated with specific HLA alleles at a false discovery rate of 0.05. A later analysis reported that several top co-occurrence clusters appeared linked to parvovirus B19, influenza, CMV and Epstein-Barr virus. Cytomegalovirus status was reported to be diagnosed by the classifier with high specificity and sensitivity in both the original and validation cohorts.

This receptor chain uses TRBV19 and TRBJ2-1; 5 matching bases give a weak D call of TRBD1. Sequencing used PBMCs. This receptor was obtained from a man aged 35 to 55 in good health and CMV-seropositive. The DNA reads as follows: TGTGCCAGTAGTATAGGCCAGGGCGACAATGAGCAGTTCTTC. It specifies CASSIGQGDNEQFF. With the portions outside the CDR3 filled from the reference TRBV19 and TRBJ2-1 genes, the complete variable region becomes DGGITQSPKYLFRKEGQNVTLSCEQNLNHDAMYWYRQDPGQGLRLIYYSQIVNDFQKGDIAEGYSVSREKKESFPLTVTSAQKNPTAFYLCASSIGQGDNEQFFGPGTRLTVL.